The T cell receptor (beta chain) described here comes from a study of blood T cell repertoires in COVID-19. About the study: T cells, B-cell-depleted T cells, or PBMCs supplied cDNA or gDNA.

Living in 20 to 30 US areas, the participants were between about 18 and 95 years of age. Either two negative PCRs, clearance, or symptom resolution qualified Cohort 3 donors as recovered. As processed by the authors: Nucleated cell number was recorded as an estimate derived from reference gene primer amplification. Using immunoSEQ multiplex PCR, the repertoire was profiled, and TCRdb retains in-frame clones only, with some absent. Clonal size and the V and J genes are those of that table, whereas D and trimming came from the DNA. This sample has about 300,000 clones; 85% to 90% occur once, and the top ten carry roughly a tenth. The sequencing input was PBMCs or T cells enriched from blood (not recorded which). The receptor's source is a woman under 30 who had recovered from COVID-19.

CDR3 DNA sequence: TGTGCCAGCAGCTTAAACCCCCAGCGGACAGGCTCAGGTGTGGATTCACCCCTCCACTTT. Its protein product is CASSLNPQRTGSGVDSPLHF. The chain couples TRBV7-3 to TRBJ1-6, with 7 bases fitting TRBD1. This CDR3 contains 20 residues. Germline-derived CDR1 and CDR2 are SGHTA and FQGTGA. The V gene end was trimmed by 1 base and the J gene end by 8 bases; junction bases not matched to a gene: 20.